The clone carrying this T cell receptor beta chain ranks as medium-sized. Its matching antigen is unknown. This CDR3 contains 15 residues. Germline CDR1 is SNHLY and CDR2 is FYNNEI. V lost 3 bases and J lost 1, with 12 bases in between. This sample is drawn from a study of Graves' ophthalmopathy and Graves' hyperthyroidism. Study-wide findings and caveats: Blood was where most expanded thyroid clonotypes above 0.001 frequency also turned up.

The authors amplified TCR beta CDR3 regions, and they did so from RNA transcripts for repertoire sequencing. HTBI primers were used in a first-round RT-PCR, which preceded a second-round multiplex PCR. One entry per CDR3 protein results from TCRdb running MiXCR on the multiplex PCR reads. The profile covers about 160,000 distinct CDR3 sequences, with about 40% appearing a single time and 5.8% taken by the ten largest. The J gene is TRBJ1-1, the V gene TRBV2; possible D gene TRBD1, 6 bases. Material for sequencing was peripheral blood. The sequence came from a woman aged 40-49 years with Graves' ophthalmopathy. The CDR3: CASSDNRASNTEAFF. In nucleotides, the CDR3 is TGTGCCAGCAGTGACAACAGGGCCTCGAACACTGAAGCTTTCTTT.